The 14 T cell receptor beta chains in this list originate from one sample, sequenced in a study of human T cells and chemical hapten exposure. Time point specified: patch test 2, 6 weeks after DPC sensitization. This sample's treatment: therapeutic diphenylcyclopropenone sensitization with weekly scalp DPC. TCRdb reprocessed the RACE reads via MiXCR and lists one record per CDR3 protein. Found here are 96,000 or so distinct CDR3 sequences, about 9.3% of them singletons; the top ten hold 2% to 2.5%. The starting material was whole blood, obtained in connection with sensitization to the hapten diphenylcyclopropenone (DPC). Source of these receptors: a woman between 35 and 50 years old with alopecia areata. Some clones in this sample may be carry-over from other donors' samples.

This clonotype occurred a few times. A read error may account for a junction end that differs from germline. V and J are TRBV11-1 and TRBJ2-2; D is perhaps TRBD2 (5 bases). The CDR3 runs 13 residues. Germline V gene lookup returns CDR1 SGHAT and CDR2 FQDESV (reference sequence). CDR3 loop: CASSLALGHRGYF. CDR3 bases: TGTGCCAGCAGCTTAGCGCTGGGCCACCGGGGTTATTTT.

This clonotype was counted many times. The chain links TRBV24-1 to TRBJ1-5; possibly TRBD1 for D (5 bases). The CDR3 runs to 14 residues. CDR1 and CDR2 (germline): KGHDR, SFDVKD. The V end lost 3 bases, the J end lost 2 bases, and 7 bases lay between the germline ends. The CDR3 region has the DNA TGTGCCACCAGTGATGGGGGAGGCAATCAGCCCCAGCATTTT. Its translation: CATSDGGGNQPQHF.

This clonotype has a count of ten or more. V is TRBV7-9 and J is TRBJ2-7, with a tentative D call TRBD2 (5 bases). There are 14 residues in the CDR3. Germline assignment: CDR1 SEHNR and CDR2 FQNEAQ (reference sequence). Trimming pared 0 bases from V and 1 base from J, leaving 7 bases between. CDR3 region: CASSLAERSYEQYF. The CDR3 DNA follows: TGTGCCAGCAGCTTAGCGGAGCGGTCCTACGAGCAGTACTTC. Full variable domain (missing parts from reference TRBV7-9 and TRBJ2-7): DTGVSQNPRHKITKRGQNVTFRCDPISEHNRLYWYRQTLGQGPEFLTYFQNEAQLEKSRLLSDRFSAERPKGSFSTLEIQRTEQGDSAMYLCASSLAERSYEQYFGPGTRLTVT.

The chain recombines TRBV15 with TRBJ2-5; maybe TRBD1 (5 bases). V dropped 7 bases and J dropped 1 base, with 13 bases sitting between them. CDR3 length: 14 amino acids. The V gene's germline CDR1 is LNHNV and CDR2 YYDKDF (reference sequence). As DNA, the CDR3 is TGTGCCACCAAAACAGGTTTGGCCCAAGAGACCCAGTACTTC. This codes for CATKTGLAQETQYF.

This clonotype was seen repeatedly, ten times or more. The chain carries TRBV9 and TRBJ1-5; a weak D match, TRBD1 (5 bases). With 1 base removed from V and 4 bases from J, the gap between germline ends came to 12 bases. CDR3 length: 15 residues. The germline V gene encodes CDR1 SGDLS and CDR2 YYNGEE. Here the CDR3 reads CASSVSGSLNQPQHF. The DNA of the CDR3 is TGTGCCAGCAGCGTATCAGGGTCGCTTAATCAGCCCCAGCATTTT.

V usage is TRBV5-6 and J usage is TRBJ2-3, with D perhaps matching TRBD1 (5 bases). The V gene lost 4 bases and the J gene lost 4 bases, with 10 bases spanning the gap. The CDR3 is 13 amino acids. CDR1 and CDR2 (germline): SGHDT, YYEEEE. Here the CDR3 reads CASSLVGPDTQYF. The CDR3 nucleotides read TGTGCCAGCAGCCTGGTGGGGCCAGATACGCAGTATTTT.

This clonotype was observed a few times. The chain joins TRBV5-1 to TRBJ2-7; D uncertain. CDR3 length: 12 amino acids. Germline-derived CDR1 and CDR2 are SGHRS and YFSETQ. Trimming took 0 bases from V and 4 from J, leaving 5 bases between them. DNA of the CDR3: TGCGCCAGCAGCTTGGGGTTTTACGAGCAGTACTTC. Amino acids: CASSLGFYEQYF.

In this sample, this clonotype turned up many times. The rearrangement links TRBV11-1 to TRBJ2-3; 12 bases are shared with TRBD1. Germline CDR1 and CDR2: SGHAT and FQDESV (reference sequence). The J segment lost 4 bases and the V segment lost 4 bases, leaving 3 bases of the junction unmatched. The length of the CDR3 is 15 residues. The CDR3 loop reads CASSSGTGGPDTQYF. DNA for the CDR3: TGTGCCAGCAGCTCCGGGACAGGGGGCCCAGATACGCAGTATTTT.

This clonotype was detected many times. The gene calls are TRBV12-3 or TRBV12-4 and TRBJ2-5; D may be TRBD2 (6 bases). The length of the CDR3 is 15 residues. V was clipped by 3 bases and J by 1 base, with 12 bases between them. This CDR3 reads CASSLRLAIQETQYF. In DNA, the CDR3 is TGTGCCAGCAGTTTGCGCCTAGCGATCCAAGAGACCCAGTACTTC.

This clonotype was detected ten times or more. The CDR3 sequence: CASSTGTGRVWQFF. CDR3 coding DNA: TGTGCCAGCAGCACCGGGACAGGGAGGGTATGGCAGTTCTTC. The chain employs TRBV28 and TRBJ2-1, with TRBD1 identical over 9 bases. The CDR3 sequence is 14 residues long. The junction had 12 bases not matched to a gene; V was cut back by 6 bases and J by 12 bases. The V gene's germline CDR1 is MDHEN and CDR2 SYDVKM.

The CDR3 coding sequence is TGCAGTGCTAGAGATCTCCAGCGGGAGATCAACGAGCAGTACTTC. Its protein product is CSARDLQREINEQYF. This chain connects TRBV20-1 to TRBJ2-7, with 8 positions matching TRBD2. Germline V lookup: CDR1 DFQATT, CDR2 SNEGSKA (reference sequence). The V segment lost 0 bases and the J segment 5 bases; nucleotides outside the gene matches: 9. The CDR3 has 15 residues.

This clonotype was counted only a few times. This chain joins TRBV6-4 and TRBJ2-7, with 8 bases that match TRBD2. This CDR3 spans 14 amino acids. Germline CDR1 and CDR2: MRHNA and SNTAGT. The trim removed 7 bases at V and 0 bases at J, leaving 5 bases unmatched. The CDR3 loop reads CASKVTSDSYEQYF. The CDR3 DNA is TGTGCCAGCAAAGTGACTAGCGACTCCTACGAGCAGTACTTC.

This clonotype showed up many times. V is TRBV28 and J is TRBJ1-1, with D hard to call. The V end lost 2 bases, the J end lost 0 bases, and 4 bases lay between the germline ends. This CDR3 has 13 amino acids. Germline V CDR1 and CDR2: MDHEN, SYDVKM. The CDR3 protein is CASSLRVNTEAFF. DNA of the CDR3: TGTGCCAGCAGTTTACGAGTGAACACTGAAGCTTTCTTT.

In this sample, this clonotype turned up many times. The rearrangement uses TRBV28 and TRBJ2-1; 8 bases align to TRBD2. The V segment lost 2 bases and the J segment 10 bases; nucleotides outside the gene matches: 13. Germline V CDR1 and CDR2: MDHEN, SYDVKM. The CDR3 has 16 residues. The CDR3 bases are TGTGCCAGCAGTTTAGGCGCCGGGAGGGAGAGTGGGGAGCAGTTCTTC. Translated: CASSLGAGRESGEQFF.